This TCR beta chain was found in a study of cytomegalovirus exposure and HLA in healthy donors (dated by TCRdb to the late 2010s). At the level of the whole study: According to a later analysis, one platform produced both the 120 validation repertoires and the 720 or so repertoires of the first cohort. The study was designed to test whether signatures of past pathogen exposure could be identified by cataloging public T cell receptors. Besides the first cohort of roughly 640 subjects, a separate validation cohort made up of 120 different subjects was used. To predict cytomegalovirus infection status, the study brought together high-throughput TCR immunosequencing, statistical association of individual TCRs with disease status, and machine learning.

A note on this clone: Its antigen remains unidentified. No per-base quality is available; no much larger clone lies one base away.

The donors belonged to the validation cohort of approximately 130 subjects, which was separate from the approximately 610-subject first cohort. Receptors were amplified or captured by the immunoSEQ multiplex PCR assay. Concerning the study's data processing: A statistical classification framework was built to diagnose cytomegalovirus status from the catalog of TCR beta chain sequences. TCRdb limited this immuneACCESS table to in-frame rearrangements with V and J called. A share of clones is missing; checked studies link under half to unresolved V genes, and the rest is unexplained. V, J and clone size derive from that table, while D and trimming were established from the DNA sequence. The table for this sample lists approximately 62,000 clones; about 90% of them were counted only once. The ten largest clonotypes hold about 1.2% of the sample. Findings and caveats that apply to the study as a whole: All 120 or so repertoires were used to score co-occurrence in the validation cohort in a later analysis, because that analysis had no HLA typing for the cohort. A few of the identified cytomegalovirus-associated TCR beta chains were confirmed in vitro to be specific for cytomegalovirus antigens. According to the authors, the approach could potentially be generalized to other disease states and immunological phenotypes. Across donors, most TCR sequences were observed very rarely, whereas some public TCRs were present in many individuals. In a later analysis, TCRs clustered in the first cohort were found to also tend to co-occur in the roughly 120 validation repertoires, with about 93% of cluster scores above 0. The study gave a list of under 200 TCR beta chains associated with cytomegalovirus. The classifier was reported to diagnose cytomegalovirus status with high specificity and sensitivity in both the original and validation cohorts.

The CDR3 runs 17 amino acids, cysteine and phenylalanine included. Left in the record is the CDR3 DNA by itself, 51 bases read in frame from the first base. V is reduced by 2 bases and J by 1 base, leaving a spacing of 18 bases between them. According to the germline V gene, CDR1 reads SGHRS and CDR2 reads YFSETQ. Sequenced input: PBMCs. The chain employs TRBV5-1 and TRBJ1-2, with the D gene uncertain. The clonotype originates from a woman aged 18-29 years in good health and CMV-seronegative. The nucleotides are TGCGCCAGCAGCTTCGGCGGCAGGTTGGAGGGTAACTATGGCTACACCTTC. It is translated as CASSFGGRLEGNYGYTF.